This T cell receptor beta chain is from a study of cytomegalovirus exposure and HLA in healthy donors. As for the study in general: Earlier results showed 90 million to 120 million unique TCR beta sequences derived from roughly 180 million T cells.

About this clone: Its antigen remains unidentified.

V lost 8 bases and J 2 bases, leaving 3 bases between the germline ends. CDR3 length: 11 residues. In germline, CDR1 is MNHEY, CDR2 SMNVEV (reference sequence). Study results and caveats: The authors considered a cluster of highly shared sequence variants likely to be a sequencing artifact.

It was with 60 Vbeta and 13 Jbeta primers that the PCR ran. How the authors handled the data: It was a later analysis that counted around 85 million unique TCR beta chains, of which roughly 10 million were shared. Data came from immunoSEQ multiplex PCR; TCRdb stores just in-frame clones and leaves some out. That table is the source of V, J and clone size, and D and trimming were worked out from the DNA. The table includes 150,000 to 200,000 clones, roughly 72% detected once. The sequenced sample consisted of PBMCs. The sequence was collected from a woman aged 25 to 45 in good health and CMV-seropositive. The chain is built from TRBV27 and TRBJ2-2; D is unresolved. CDR3 nucleotide sequence: TGTGCCAGCTCTAACACCGGGGAGCTGTTTTTT. It encodes CASSNTGELFF.